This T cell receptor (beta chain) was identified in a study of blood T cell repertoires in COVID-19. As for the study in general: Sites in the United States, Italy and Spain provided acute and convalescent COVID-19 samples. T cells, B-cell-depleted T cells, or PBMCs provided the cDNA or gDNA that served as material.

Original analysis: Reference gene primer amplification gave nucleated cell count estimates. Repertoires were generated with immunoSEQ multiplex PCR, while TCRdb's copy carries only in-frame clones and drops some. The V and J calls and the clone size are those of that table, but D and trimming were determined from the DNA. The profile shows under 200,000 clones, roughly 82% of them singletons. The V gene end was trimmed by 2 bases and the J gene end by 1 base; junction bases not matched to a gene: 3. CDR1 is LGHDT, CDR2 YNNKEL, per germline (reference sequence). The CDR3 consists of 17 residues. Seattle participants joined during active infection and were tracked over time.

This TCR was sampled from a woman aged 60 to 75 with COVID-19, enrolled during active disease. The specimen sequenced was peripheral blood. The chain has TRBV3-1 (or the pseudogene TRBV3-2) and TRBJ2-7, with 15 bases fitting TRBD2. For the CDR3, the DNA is TGTGCCAGCAGCCAACCTGGGACTAGCGGGAGGTCCTACGAGCAGTACTTC. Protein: CASSQPGTSGRSYEQYF.